This TCR beta chain appears in the sequencing data of a study of T-cell reconstitution after alpha-beta-depleted transplantation in children. Unique molecular identifiers featured in how the TCRbeta library was prepared. TCRdb re-called the PCR reads through MiXCR, storing one row per CDR3 protein. The table lists approximately 83,000 distinct CDR3 sequences, roughly 8.4% of them singletons. This clonotype was found many times. This TCR was recovered from a human donor who donated a stem cell graft to a child with congenital amegakaryocytic thrombocytopenia. Sequenced here: PBMCs from the stem cell graft donor, sampled from the stem cell graft.

The CDR3: CATSRDWDPGQPQHF. The DNA of the CDR3 is TGTGCCACCAGCAGAGATTGGGACCCGGGTCAGCCCCAGCATTTT. The chain has TRBV15 and TRBJ1-5; perhaps TRBD1 as D (5 bases). The ends were cut back, 0 bases at V and 6 bases at J, with 12 bases in the middle. The germline V gene has CDR1 LNHNV and CDR2 YYDKDF (reference sequence). This CDR3 region has 15 residues. Together with reference TRBV15 and TRBJ1-5, the CDR3 gives the full variable domain: DAMVIQNPRYQVTQFGKPVTLSCSQTLNHNVMYWYQQKSSQAPKLLFHYYDKDFNNEADTPDNFQSRRPNTSFCFLDIRSPGLGDTAMYLCATSRDWDPGQPQHFGDGTRLSIL.